This entry lists 9 T cell receptor beta chains sequenced from one sample in a study of HIV-infected patients and healthy controls (dated by TCRdb to the mid-2010s). Library generation was performed with 5' RACE. The sequencing machine was an Illumina MiSeq. Reverse transcription of approximately 530 ng RNA was performed with SuperScript III using primers directed against the alpha and beta constant regions. Separate libraries for the alpha and beta chains were generated through chain-specific third strand synthesis that incorporated multiplexing indices. The raw public reads went through TCRdb reprocessing: fastp at Q25, MiXCR clone calling, in-frame beta chains kept. For every CDR3 protein sequence, its rows merge into one entry that carries the most common genes and DNA. The sample table lists almost 25,000 distinct CDR3 sequences, approximately 7.7% of them with a count of one. The biggest ten clones account for 3% to 4.5% of the sample.

Whole blood was used without fractionating the cells, so the repertoire represented all peripheral T cells without sorting. Material: blood. These receptors were obtained from an adult in good health.

This clonotype was recorded a few times. The genes are TRBV25-1 and TRBJ1-5, with TRBD1 matching 9 bases. With 1 base clipped from V and 6 bases from J, the junction kept 7 bases outside the gene matches. CDR1 and CDR2 from the germline V gene are MGHDK and SYGVNS. The CDR3 extends over 16 amino acids. The chain's CDR3 is CASSEWGQGIGQPQHF. The CDR3 nucleotides read TGTGCCAGCAGTGAATGGGGACAGGGAATCGGTCAGCCCCAGCATTTT.

This clonotype was observed many times. The chain combines TRBV30 with TRBJ1-5; possible D gene TRBD1, 5 bases. The CDR3 contains 13 residues. Trimming took off 2 bases at V and 7 bases at J, with 12 bases between the two ends. The germline CDR1 and CDR2 sequences are GTSNPN and SVGIG (reference sequence). CDR3 sequence reads: CAWSKGAGQPQHF. CDR3 bases: TGTGCCTGGAGTAAAGGAGCAGGGCAGCCCCAGCATTTT.

A few counts support this clonotype. The rearrangement joins TRBV29-1 to TRBJ1-1; D gene ambiguous. Germline CDR1 reads SQVTM; CDR2 reads ANQGSEA. Trimming took off 4 bases at V and 4 bases at J, with 16 bases between the two ends. The CDR3 consists of 14 residues. The CDR3: CSVGAGRGGTEAFF. The CDR3, as DNA: TGCAGCGTTGGCGCCGGACGGGGAGGCACTGAAGCTTTCTTT.

This clonotype occurred many times. This chain links TRBV20-1 with TRBJ1-1; the D gene is possibly TRBD1 (6 bases). Germline CDR1 is DFQATT and CDR2 is SNEGSKA (reference sequence). V shed 6 bases and J shed 0 bases, with 20 bases lying between them. CDR3 length equals 16 residues. The CDR3 sequence: CSARKGDGDMNTEAFF. CDR3 nucleotide sequence: TGCAGTGCCCGCAAGGGGGACGGAGACATGAACACTGAAGCTTTCTTT.

The rearrangement uses TRBV28 and TRBJ1-5; D call uncertain. Germline-derived CDR1 and CDR2 are MDHEN and SYDVKM. The CDR3 contains 12 residues. V shed 5 bases and J shed 6 bases, with 8 bases lying between them. The CDR3 is CASSPWTQPQHF. As DNA, the CDR3 is TGTGCCAGCAGTCCGTGGACTCAGCCCCAGCATTTT.

This clonotype has at least ten counts. The chain has TRBV18 and TRBJ1-5, with D perhaps TRBD1 (5 bases). The CDR3 consists of 15 residues. V dropped 5 bases and J dropped 0 bases, with 11 bases sitting between them. Germline V CDR1 and CDR2: KGHSH, LQKENI. CDR3 amino acids: CASSGQGDSNQPQHF. The CDR3, as DNA: TGTGCCAGCTCAGGACAAGGAGATAGCAATCAGCCCCAGCATTTT.

This clonotype was counted a few times. The genes are TRBV11-2 and TRBJ2-5; D is perhaps TRBD1 or TRBD2 (5 bases each). Germline V gene data show CDR1 as SGHAT and CDR2 as FQNNGV. There are 13 residues in the CDR3. V lost 1 base and J 5 bases, leaving 8 bases between the germline ends. CDR3 region: CASSLAGPETQYF. The DNA of the CDR3 is TGTGCCAGCAGCTTAGCGGGGCCCGAGACCCAGTACTTC.

V is TRBV27 and J is TRBJ1-4; 8 nucleotides align to TRBD1. The germline V gene encodes CDR1 MNHEY and CDR2 SMNVEV (reference sequence). V trimming: 1 base; J trimming: 7 bases; junction bases outside the gene matches: 14. The CDR3 loop spans 18 amino acids. CDR3 in DNA: TGTGCCAGCAGTTTATTAGGGCCAGGGGGCGGAAGAAGTGAAAAACTGTTTTTT. Encoded protein: CASSLLGPGGGRSEKLFF.

By share of the sample, this clonotype is medium-sized (0.01 to 0.1%). The chain is built from TRBV24-1 and TRBJ2-3; D might be TRBD1 (5 bases). The V gene's germline CDR1 is KGHDR and CDR2 SFDVKD. This CDR3 contains 11 residues. Trimming cost V 9 bases and J 6 bases, with 9 bases left between them. In nucleotides, the CDR3 is TGTGCCACCGGGTCAGGGGATACGCAGTATTTT. Translated, it gives CATGSGDTQYF.